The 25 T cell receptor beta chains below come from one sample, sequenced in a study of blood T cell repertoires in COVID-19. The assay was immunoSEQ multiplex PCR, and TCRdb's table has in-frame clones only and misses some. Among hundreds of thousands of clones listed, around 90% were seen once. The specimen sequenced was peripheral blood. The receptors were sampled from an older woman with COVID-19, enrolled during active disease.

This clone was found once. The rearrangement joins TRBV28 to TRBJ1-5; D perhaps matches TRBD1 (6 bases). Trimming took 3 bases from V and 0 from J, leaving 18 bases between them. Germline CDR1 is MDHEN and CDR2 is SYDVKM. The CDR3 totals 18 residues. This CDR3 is CASSFLQWTDNSNQPQHF. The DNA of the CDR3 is TGTGCCAGCAGTTTTCTGCAGTGGACAGATAATAGCAATCAGCCCCAGCATTTT.

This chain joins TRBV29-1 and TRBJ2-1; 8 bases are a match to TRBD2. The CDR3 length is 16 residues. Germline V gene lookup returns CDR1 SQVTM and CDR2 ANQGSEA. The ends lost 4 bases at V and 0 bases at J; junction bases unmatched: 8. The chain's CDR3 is CSVGSTSGFSYNEQFF. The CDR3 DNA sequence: TGCAGCGTTGGTTCTACTAGCGGATTCTCCTACAATGAGCAGTTCTTC.

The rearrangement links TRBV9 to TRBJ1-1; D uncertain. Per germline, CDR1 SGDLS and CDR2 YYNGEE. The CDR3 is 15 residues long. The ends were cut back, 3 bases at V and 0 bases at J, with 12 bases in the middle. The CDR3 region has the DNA TGTGCCAGCAGCGCTTCCTCGAACATGAACACTGAAGCTTTCTTT. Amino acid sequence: CASSASSNMNTEAFF.

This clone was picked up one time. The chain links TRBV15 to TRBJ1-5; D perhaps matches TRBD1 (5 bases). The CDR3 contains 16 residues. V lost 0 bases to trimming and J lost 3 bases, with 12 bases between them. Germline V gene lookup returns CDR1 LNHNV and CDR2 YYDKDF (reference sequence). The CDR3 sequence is CATSRDGARINQPQHF. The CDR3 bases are TGTGCCACCAGCAGAGATGGGGCCCGGATCAATCAGCCCCAGCATTTT.

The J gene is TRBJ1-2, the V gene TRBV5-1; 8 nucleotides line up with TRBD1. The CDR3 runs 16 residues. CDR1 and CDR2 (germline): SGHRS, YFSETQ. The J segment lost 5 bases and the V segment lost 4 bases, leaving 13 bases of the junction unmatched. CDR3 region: CASSPGQVPQKYGYTF. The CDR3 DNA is TGCGCCAGCAGCCCGGGACAGGTGCCTCAAAAGTATGGCTACACCTTC.

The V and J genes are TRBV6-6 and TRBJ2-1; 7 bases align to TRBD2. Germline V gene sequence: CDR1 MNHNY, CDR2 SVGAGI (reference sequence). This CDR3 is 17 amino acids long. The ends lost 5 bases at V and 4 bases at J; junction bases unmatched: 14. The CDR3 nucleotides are TGTGCCAGCAGTCGAACCGATATAGCGGGCCCGTACAATGAGCAGTTCTTC. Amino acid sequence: CASSRTDIAGPYNEQFF.

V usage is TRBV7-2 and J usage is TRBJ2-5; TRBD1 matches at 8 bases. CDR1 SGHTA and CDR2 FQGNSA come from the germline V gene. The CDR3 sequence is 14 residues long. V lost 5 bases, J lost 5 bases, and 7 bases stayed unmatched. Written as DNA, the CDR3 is TGTGCCAGCAGCCCGCAGGGGGCAGGTGAGACCCAGTACTTC. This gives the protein CASSPQGAGETQYF.

Written as DNA, the CDR3 is TGTGCCAGCAGCGTAGGGCGACTAGCAGGCGGGGAGCTGTTTTTT. It translates to CASSVGRLAGGELFF. The rearrangement links TRBV9 to TRBJ2-2; TRBD2 matches 7 bases. The CDR3 spans 15 residues. CDR1 SGDLS and CDR2 YYNGEE come from the germline V gene. Losses at the gene ends were 0 bases for V and 7 bases for J; bases not matched to a gene: 6.

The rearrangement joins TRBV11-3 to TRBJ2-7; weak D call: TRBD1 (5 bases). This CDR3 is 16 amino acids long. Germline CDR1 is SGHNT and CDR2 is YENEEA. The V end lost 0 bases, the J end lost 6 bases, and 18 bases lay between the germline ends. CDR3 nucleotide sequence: TGTGCCAGCAGCTTAGATCTGGGGCTTCCAGGCGCCGAGCAGTACTTC. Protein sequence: CASSLDLGLPGAEQYF.

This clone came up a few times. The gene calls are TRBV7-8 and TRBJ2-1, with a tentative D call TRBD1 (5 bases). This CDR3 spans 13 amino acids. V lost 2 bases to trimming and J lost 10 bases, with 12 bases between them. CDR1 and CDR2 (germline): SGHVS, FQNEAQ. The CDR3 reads CASSLSRQTEQFF. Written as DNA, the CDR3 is TGTGCCAGCAGCTTAAGCCGACAGACAGAGCAGTTCTTC.

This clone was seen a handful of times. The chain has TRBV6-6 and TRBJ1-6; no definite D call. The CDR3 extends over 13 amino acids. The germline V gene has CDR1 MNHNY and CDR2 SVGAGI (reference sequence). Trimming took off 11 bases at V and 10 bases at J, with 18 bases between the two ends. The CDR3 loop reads CAASERAYSPLHF. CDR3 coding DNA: TGTGCCGCAAGCGAGAGGGCTTACTCACCCCTCCACTTT.

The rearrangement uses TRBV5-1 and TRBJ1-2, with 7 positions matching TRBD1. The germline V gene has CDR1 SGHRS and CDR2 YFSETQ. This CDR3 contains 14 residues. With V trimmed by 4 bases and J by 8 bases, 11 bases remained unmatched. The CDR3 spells CASSPTDRAGGYTF. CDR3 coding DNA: TGCGCCAGCAGCCCTACCGACAGGGCTGGAGGCTACACCTTC. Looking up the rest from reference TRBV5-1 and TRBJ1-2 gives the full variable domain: KAGVTQTPRYLIKTRGQQVTLSCSPISGHRSVSWYQQTPGQGLQFLFEYFSETQRNKGNFPGRFSGRQFSNSRSEMNVSTLELGDSALYLCASSPTDRAGGYTFGSGTRLTVV.

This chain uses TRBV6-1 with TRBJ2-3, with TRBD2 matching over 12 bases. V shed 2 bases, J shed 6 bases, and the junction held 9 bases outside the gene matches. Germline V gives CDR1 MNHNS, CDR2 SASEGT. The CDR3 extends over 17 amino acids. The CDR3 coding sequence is TGTGCCAGCAGTGAAACCGCTAGCGGGAGGGCCACGGATACGCAGTATTTT. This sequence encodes CASSETASGRATDTQYF.

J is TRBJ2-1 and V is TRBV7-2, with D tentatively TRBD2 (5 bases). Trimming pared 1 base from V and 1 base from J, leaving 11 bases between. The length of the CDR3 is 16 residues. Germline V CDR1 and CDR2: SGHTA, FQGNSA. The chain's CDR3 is CASSLVGGRSYNEQFF. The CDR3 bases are TGTGCCAGCAGCTTAGTTGGAGGACGTTCCTACAATGAGCAGTTCTTC.

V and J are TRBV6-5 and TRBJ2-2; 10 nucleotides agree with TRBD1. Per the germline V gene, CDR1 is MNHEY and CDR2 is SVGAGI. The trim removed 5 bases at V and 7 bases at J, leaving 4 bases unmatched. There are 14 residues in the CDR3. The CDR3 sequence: CASSRQGANGELFF. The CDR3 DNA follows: TGTGCCAGCAGTCGACAGGGGGCGAACGGGGAGCTGTTTTTT.

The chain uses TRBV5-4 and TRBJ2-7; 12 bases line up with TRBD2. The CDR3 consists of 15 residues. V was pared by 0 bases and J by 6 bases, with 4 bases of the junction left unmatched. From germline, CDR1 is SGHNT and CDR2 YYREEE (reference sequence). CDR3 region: CASSLGLAGVSEQYF. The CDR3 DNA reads TGTGCCAGCAGCTTGGGACTAGCGGGAGTATCCGAGCAGTACTTC.

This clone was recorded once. CDR3 protein: CASSPMLISAGELFF. CDR3 nucleotide sequence: TGTGCCAGCAGCCCTATGTTAATCTCGGCCGGGGAGCTGTTTTTT. The J gene is TRBJ2-2, the V gene TRBV9; D gene uncertain. Germline CDR1 reads SGDLS; CDR2 reads YYNGEE. Trimming took off 4 bases at V and 6 bases at J, with 16 bases between the two ends. The CDR3 is 15 amino acids.

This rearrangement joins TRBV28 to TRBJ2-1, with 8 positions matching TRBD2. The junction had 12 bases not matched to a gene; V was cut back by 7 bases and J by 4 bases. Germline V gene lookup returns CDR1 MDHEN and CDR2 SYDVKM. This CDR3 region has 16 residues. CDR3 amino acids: CASTTTAGGGYNEQFF. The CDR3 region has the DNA TGTGCCAGCACTACTACCGCGGGAGGAGGTTACAATGAGCAGTTCTTC. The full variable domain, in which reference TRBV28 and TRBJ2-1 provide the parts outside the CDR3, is DVKVTQSSRYLVKRTGEKVFLECVQDMDHENMFWYRQDPGLGLRLIYFSYDVKMKEKGDIPEGYSVSREKKERFSLILESASTNQTSMYLCASTTTAGGGYNEQFFGPGTRLTVL.

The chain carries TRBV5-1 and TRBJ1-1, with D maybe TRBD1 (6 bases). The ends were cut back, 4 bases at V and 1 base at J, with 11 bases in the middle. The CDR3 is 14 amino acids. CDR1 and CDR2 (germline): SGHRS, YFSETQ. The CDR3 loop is CASSEQGTNTEAFF. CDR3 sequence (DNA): TGCGCCAGCAGCGAACAGGGTACGAACACTGAAGCTTTCTTT.

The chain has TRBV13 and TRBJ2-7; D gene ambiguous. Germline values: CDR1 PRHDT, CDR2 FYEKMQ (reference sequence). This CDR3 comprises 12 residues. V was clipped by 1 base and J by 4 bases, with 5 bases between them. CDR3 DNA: TGTGCCAGCAGCTTAGTTCGGTACGAGCAGTACTTC. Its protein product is CASSLVRYEQYF.

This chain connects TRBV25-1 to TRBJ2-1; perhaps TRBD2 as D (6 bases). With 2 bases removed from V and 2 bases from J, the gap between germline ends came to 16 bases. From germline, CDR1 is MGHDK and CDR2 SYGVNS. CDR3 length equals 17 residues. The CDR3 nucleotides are TGTGCCAGCAGTGAACATGGCGGGGAACGGGCCTACAATGAGCAGTTCTTC. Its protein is CASSEHGGERAYNEQFF.

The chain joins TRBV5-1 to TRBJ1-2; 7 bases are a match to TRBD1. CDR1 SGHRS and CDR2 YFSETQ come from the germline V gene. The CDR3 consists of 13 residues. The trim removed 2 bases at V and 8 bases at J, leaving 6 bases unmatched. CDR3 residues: CASSFDRERGYTF. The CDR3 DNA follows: TGCGCCAGCAGCTTCGACAGGGAGAGGGGCTACACCTTC.

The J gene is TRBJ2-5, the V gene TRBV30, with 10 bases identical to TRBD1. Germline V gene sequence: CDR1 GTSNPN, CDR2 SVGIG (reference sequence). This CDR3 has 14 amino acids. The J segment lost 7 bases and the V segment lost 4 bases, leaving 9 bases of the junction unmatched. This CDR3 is CAWTETGGAVTQYF. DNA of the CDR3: TGTGCCTGGACCGAGACAGGGGGCGCGGTGACCCAGTACTTC.

The CDR3 reads CASILTGGNGYTF. CDR3 DNA sequence: TGTGCCAGCATCCTGACAGGGGGCAATGGCTACACCTTC. The gene calls are TRBV6-5 and TRBJ1-2; 10 positions agree with TRBD1. Germline V CDR1 and CDR2: MNHEY, SVGAGI. With 7 bases clipped from V and 6 bases from J, the junction kept 5 bases outside the gene matches. The CDR3 has 13 residues.

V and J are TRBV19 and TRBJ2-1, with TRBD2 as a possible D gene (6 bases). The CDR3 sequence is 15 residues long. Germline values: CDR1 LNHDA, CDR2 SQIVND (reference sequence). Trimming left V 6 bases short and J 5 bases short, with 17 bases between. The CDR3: CASRGTPLPNNEQFF. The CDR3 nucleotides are TGTGCCAGTAGGGGGACTCCCCTCCCGAACAATGAGCAGTTCTTC.